The 25 T cell receptor beta chains below all came from one sample that was sequenced in a study of T cell responses to AZD1222 COVID-19 vaccine. Data came from immunoSEQ multiplex PCR; TCRdb stores just in-frame clones and leaves some out. The repertoire holds about 150,000 clones, with around nine tenths as singletons. This sample comprised peripheral blood, obtained on day 0 of AZD1222 vaccination. Every receptor here comes from an adult in good health.

The chain is built from TRBV4-3 and TRBJ2-3; the match to TRBD2 covers 7 bases. CDR3 length equals 15 residues. The germline gives CDR1 LGHNA, CDR2 YSLEER. Trimming took 0 bases from V and 9 from J; bases not matched to a gene: 9. The CDR3 loop reads CASSQDSAGVRTQYF. The CDR3 bases are TGCGCCAGCAGCCAAGATTCCGCGGGAGTGCGCACGCAGTATTTT.

This chain uses TRBV4-1 with TRBJ2-7; the D is unclear. Between the trimmed V and J ends, which lost 1 base and 5 bases, there was a span of 18 bases. Germline V gene sequence: CDR1 MGHRA, CDR2 YSYEKL. The CDR3 consists of 16 residues. CDR3 DNA: TGCGCCAGCAGCCAAGTCAATATGGGGTTGAACGACGAGCAGTACTTC. This codes for CASSQVNMGLNDEQYF.

V is TRBV28 and J is TRBJ2-3; D remains unclear. Germline CDR1 MDHEN, CDR2 SYDVKM. Trimming removed 4 bases at V and 3 bases at J, with 14 bases between. The CDR3 loop spans 15 amino acids. The CDR3 loop reads CASSSNMLGTDTQYF. CDR3 DNA: TGTGCCAGCAGTTCGAACATGCTCGGGACAGATACGCAGTATTTT. The full variable domain, its missing parts supplied by reference TRBV28 and TRBJ2-3, is DVKVTQSSRYLVKRTGEKVFLECVQDMDHENMFWYRQDPGLGLRLIYFSYDVKMKEKGDIPEGYSVSREKKERFSLILESASTNQTSMYLCASSSNMLGTDTQYFGPGTRLTVL.

The J gene is TRBJ2-7, the V gene TRBV3-1 (or the pseudogene TRBV3-2); a weak D match, TRBD2 (5 bases). This CDR3 spans 19 amino acids. V shed 0 bases and J shed 2 bases, with 23 bases lying between them. Per the germline V gene, CDR1 is LGHDT and CDR2 is YNNKEL (reference sequence). The DNA of the CDR3 is TGTGCCAGCAGCCAAGATCTAGCCCCAGCCGAGACCGTTACCTACGAGCAGTACTTC. Translated: CASSQDLAPAETVTYEQYF.

This clone was picked up one time. The chain has TRBV6-5 and TRBJ2-7; D is perhaps TRBD1 or TRBD2 (6 bases each). CDR3 size: 15 residues. CDR1 is MNHEY and CDR2 is SVGAGI in the germline V gene. The V gene lost 5 bases and the J gene lost 3 bases, with 17 bases spanning the gap. The CDR3 loop reads CASSRGTINYYEQYF. CDR3 nucleotide sequence: TGTGCCAGCAGTCGCGGGACAATAAACTACTACGAGCAGTACTTC.

The chain couples TRBV7-9 to TRBJ2-3; 8 nucleotides agree with TRBD1. Looked up from germline, CDR1 is SEHNR and CDR2 is FQNEAQ (reference sequence). The CDR3 loop spans 16 amino acids. The V gene end was trimmed by 5 bases and the J gene end by 4 bases; junction bases not matched to a gene: 11. The CDR3, as DNA: TGTGCCAGCAGCATAGTGGACAGGGCCTACGCAGATACGCAGTATTTT. Protein: CASSIVDRAYADTQYF.

This chain connects TRBV6-5 to TRBJ2-7; 10 nucleotides agree with TRBD1. The germline V gene has CDR1 MNHEY and CDR2 SVGAGI. The CDR3 has 15 amino acids. The V gene end was trimmed by 6 bases and the J gene end by 2 bases; junction bases not matched to a gene: 7. This CDR3 reads CASRPTTGGPYEQYF. For the CDR3, the DNA is TGTGCCAGCAGACCAACGACAGGGGGCCCCTACGAGCAGTACTTC.

The rearrangement joins TRBV27 to TRBJ2-5; D is possibly TRBD2 (5 bases). Germline V gene data show CDR1 as MNHEY and CDR2 as SMNVEV (reference sequence). V was shortened by 5 bases and J by 10 bases, with 11 bases between the two germline ends. The CDR3 is made up of 11 amino acids. The CDR3 spells CASSPPGIQYF. The CDR3 nucleotides are TGTGCCAGCAGTCCCCCGGGGATCCAGTACTTC.

This clone was observed once. The V gene is TRBV29-1, the J gene TRBJ2-7; D not resolved. CDR1 SQVTM and CDR2 ANQGSEA come from the germline V gene. This CDR3 is built from 10 residues. The V gene lost 0 bases and the J gene lost 3 bases, with 0 bases spanning the gap. CDR3 bases: TGCAGCGTTGAAGACTACGAGCAGTACTTC. It yields the protein CSVEDYEQYF.

The J gene is TRBJ1-5, the V gene TRBV7-9; 9 bases match TRBD1. Germline lookup yields CDR1 SEHNR and CDR2 FQNEAQ (reference sequence). The CDR3 is made up of 13 amino acids. V shed 5 bases and J 11 bases; nucleotides not matched to a gene: 7. CDR3 amino acids: CASSRGQGSTQHF. The CDR3 coding sequence is TGTGCCAGCAGCAGAGGACAGGGGAGCACCCAGCATTTT.

V gene TRBV18 combines with J gene TRBJ1-3; 10 bases map to TRBD1. The CDR3 spans 19 residues. After removal of 1 base from V and 4 bases from J, the junction contained 13 bases not matched to a gene. CDR1 is KGHSH and CDR2 is LQKENI in the germline V gene. The CDR3 is CASSPRQGARQARGNTIYF. The CDR3 coding sequence is TGTGCCAGCTCACCACGACAGGGGGCTCGCCAAGCTAGGGGAAACACCATATATTTT.

This chain connects TRBV6-5 to TRBJ1-2; D uncertain. Germline loops: CDR1 MNHEY, CDR2 SVGAGI. V lost 2 bases and J 6 bases, leaving 10 bases between the germline ends. The CDR3 is 13 residues long. For the CDR3, the DNA is TGTGCCAGCAGTTACGCCCGATGGGATGGCTACACCTTC. Protein product: CASSYARWDGYTF.

V usage is TRBV11-2 and J usage is TRBJ1-1; 7 nucleotides line up with TRBD1. This CDR3 has 17 residues. Germline CDR1 SGHAT, CDR2 FQNNGV. The J segment lost 2 bases and the V segment lost 3 bases, leaving 12 bases of the junction unmatched. The CDR3 coding sequence is TGTGCCAGCAGCTTTAATAAATTAGGACAGGCTAACACTGAAGCTTTCTTT. Translating it yields CASSFNKLGQANTEAFF.

The chain joins TRBV11-2 to TRBJ2-7; D unresolved. Looked up from germline, CDR1 is SGHAT and CDR2 is FQNNGV. The CDR3 is 17 amino acids. Trimming cost V 1 base and J 3 bases, with 19 bases left between them. The CDR3 here is CASSLGRNSGSSYEQYF. The CDR3 DNA sequence: TGTGCCAGCAGCTTAGGACGGAATAGTGGTAGCAGCTACGAGCAGTACTTC.

V and J are TRBV27 and TRBJ1-1; tentative D call: TRBD1 (6 bases). The germline V gene has CDR1 MNHEY and CDR2 SMNVEV (reference sequence). The germline V and J ends were trimmed by 10 bases and 3 bases, with 24 bases remaining between them. This CDR3 is 16 amino acids long. CDR3: CATPGPLGRGDTEAFF. Here the CDR3 DNA reads TGTGCCACCCCGGGACCATTGGGGAGGGGGGACACTGAAGCTTTCTTT.

The J gene is TRBJ1-1, the V gene TRBV15, with 7 bases lining up with TRBD1. The CDR3 covers 14 residues. Looked up from germline, CDR1 is LNHNV and CDR2 is YYDKDF (reference sequence). V trimming: 3 bases; J trimming: 7 bases; junction bases outside the gene matches: 8. The CDR3 protein is CATSSKRQGIEAFF. The CDR3 DNA sequence: TGTGCCACCAGCAGTAAAAGACAGGGAATTGAAGCTTTCTTT.

This clone was picked up a small number of times. The rearrangement uses TRBV6-6 and TRBJ2-1; D is unclear. Germline assignment: CDR1 MNHNY and CDR2 SVGAGI (reference sequence). Trimming removed 2 bases at V and 7 bases at J, with 3 bases between. The CDR3 totals 11 residues. CDR3 amino acids: CASSYINEQFF. For the CDR3, the DNA is TGTGCCAGCAGTTACATTAATGAGCAGTTCTTC.

DNA for the CDR3: TGTGCCAGCAGCGCACGGAATGAGCAGTTCTTC. This sequence encodes CASSARNEQFF. The chain uses TRBV7-9 and TRBJ2-1; D is unresolved. Germline V gene data show CDR1 as SEHNR and CDR2 as FQNEAQ (reference sequence). V lost 5 bases, J lost 7 bases, and 6 bases lay in between. The CDR3 spans 11 residues.

The rearrangement uses TRBV9 and TRBJ2-5; D is perhaps TRBD2 (6 bases). Germline assignment: CDR1 SGDLS and CDR2 YYNGEE. V was clipped by 0 bases and J by 4 bases, with 10 bases between them. CDR3 length: 14 amino acids. CDR3 DNA sequence: TGTGCCAGCAGCGTAGCCGTGGGAGGAGAGACCCAGTACTTC. It translates to CASSVAVGGETQYF. Using reference TRBV9 and TRBJ2-5 for the parts outside the CDR3, the full variable domain is DSGVTQTPKHLITATGQRVTLRCSPRSGDLSVYWYQQSLDQGLQFLIQYYNGEERAKGNILERFSAQQFPDLHSELNLSSLELGDSALYFCASSVAVGGETQYFGPGTRLLVL.

The V gene is TRBV6-5, the J gene TRBJ1-1; D gene unclear. With 8 bases removed from V and 4 bases from J, the gap between germline ends came to 20 bases. The CDR3 has 15 amino acids. Germline V CDR1 and CDR2: MNHEY, SVGAGI. The CDR3 nucleotides are TGTGCCAGCTCGACGCGAAAGTCAAGGGCCACTGAAGCTTTCTTT. This encodes CASSTRKSRATEAFF.

This CDR3 is CASSLGTAGTGELFF. In DNA, the CDR3 is TGTGCCAGCAGCTTGGGAACAGCAGGTACCGGGGAGCTGTTTTTT. V and J are TRBV5-5 and TRBJ2-2; no reliable D call. This CDR3 contains 15 residues. CDR1 and CDR2 (germline): SGHKS, YYEKEE (reference sequence). V was trimmed by 0 bases and J by 5 bases, leaving 11 bases between them.

This chain joins TRBV19 and TRBJ1-5; D remains ambiguous. Germline V gene sequence: CDR1 LNHDA, CDR2 SQIVND (reference sequence). The CDR3 runs 15 residues. V lost 3 bases to trimming and J lost 2 bases, with 11 bases between them. The CDR3 protein is CASSIRAARNQPQHF. The DNA of the CDR3 is TGTGCCAGTAGTATTAGGGCAGCTCGCAATCAGCCCCAGCATTTT.

The chain is built from TRBV19 and TRBJ2-2; D call uncertain. The CDR3 length is 14 residues. Per the germline V gene, CDR1 is LNHDA and CDR2 is SQIVND (reference sequence). V dropped 5 bases and J dropped 2 bases, with 9 bases sitting between them. For the CDR3, the DNA is TGTGCCAGTAGTGCCCCCTCTAACACCGGGGAGCTGTTTTTT. This encodes CASSAPSNTGELFF.

The J gene is TRBJ1-1, the V gene TRBV2; possible D gene TRBD1, 6 bases. Trimming pared 6 bases from V and 5 bases from J, leaving 19 bases between. CDR1 and CDR2 (germline): SNHLY, FYNNEI. CDR3 length: 15 amino acids. CDR3 DNA: TGTGCCAGCAGGTCCCTCGGGGGGGCGGGAACTGAAGCTTTCTTT. Translation gives CASRSLGGAGTEAFF.

V is TRBV7-9 and J is TRBJ2-2; D call uncertain. CDR3 length equals 11 residues. V lost 7 bases and J lost 5, with 5 bases in between. CDR1 SEHNR and CDR2 FQNEAQ come from the germline V gene (reference sequence). CDR3 protein: CASTLTGELFF. The CDR3, as DNA: TGTGCCAGCACCCTAACCGGGGAGCTGTTTTTT.